The present T cell receptor beta chain was sequenced within a study of blood T cell repertoires in COVID-19. Overall study: COVID-19 samples from acute and convalescent phases originated in the United States, Italy and Spain. T cells, B-cell-depleted T cells, or PBMCs supplied cDNA or gDNA.

This clone was counted a few times. Authors' processing steps: Nucleated cell number was recorded as an estimate derived from reference gene primer amplification. TCRdb's copy holds only in-frame clones and misses some; the assay was immunoSEQ multiplex PCR. For V, J and clone size, that table is used; D and trimming come from the DNA. In the table there are 260,000 or so clones, 75% to 90% of which are singletons. This CDR3 has 17 amino acids. Per germline, CDR1 LGHNA and CDR2 YSLEER. The V gene end was trimmed by 1 base and the J gene end by 5 bases; junction bases not matched to a gene: 11. The source material was peripheral blood. The receptor was derived from a human donor in a cohort sampled during active COVID-19. This sequence joins TRBV4-3 and TRBJ2-3, with 8 bases aligning to TRBD2. The CDR3 protein is CASSQGLATSEGDTQYF. DNA of the CDR3: TGCGCCAGCAGCCAAGGTTTAGCGACTAGCGAGGGAGATACGCAGTATTTT.